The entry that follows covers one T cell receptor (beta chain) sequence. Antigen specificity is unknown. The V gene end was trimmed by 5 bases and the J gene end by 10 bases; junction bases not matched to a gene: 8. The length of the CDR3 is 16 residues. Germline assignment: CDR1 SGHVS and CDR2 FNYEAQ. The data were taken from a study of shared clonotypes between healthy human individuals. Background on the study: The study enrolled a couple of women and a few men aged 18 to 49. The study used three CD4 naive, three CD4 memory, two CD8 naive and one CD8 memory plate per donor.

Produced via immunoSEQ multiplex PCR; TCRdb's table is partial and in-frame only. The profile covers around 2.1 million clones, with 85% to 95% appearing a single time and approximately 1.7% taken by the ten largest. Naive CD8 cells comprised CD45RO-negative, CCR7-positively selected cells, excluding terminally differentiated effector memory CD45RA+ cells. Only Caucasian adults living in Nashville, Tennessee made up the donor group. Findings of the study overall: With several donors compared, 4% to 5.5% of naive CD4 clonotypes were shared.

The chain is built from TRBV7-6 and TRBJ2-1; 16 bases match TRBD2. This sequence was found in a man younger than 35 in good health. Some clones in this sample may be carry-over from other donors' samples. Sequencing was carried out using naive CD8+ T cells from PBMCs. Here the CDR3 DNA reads TGTGCCAGCAGCCGCGGGACTAGCGGGAGGGCCGGGGAGCAGTTCTTC. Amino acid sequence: CASSRGTSGRAGEQFF. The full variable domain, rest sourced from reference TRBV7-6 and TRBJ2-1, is GAGVSQSPRYKVTKRGQDVALRCDPISGHVSLYWYRQALGQGPEFLTYFNYEAQQDKSGLPNDRFSAERPEGSISTLTIQRTEQRDSAMYRCASSRGTSGRAGEQFFGPGTRLTVL.